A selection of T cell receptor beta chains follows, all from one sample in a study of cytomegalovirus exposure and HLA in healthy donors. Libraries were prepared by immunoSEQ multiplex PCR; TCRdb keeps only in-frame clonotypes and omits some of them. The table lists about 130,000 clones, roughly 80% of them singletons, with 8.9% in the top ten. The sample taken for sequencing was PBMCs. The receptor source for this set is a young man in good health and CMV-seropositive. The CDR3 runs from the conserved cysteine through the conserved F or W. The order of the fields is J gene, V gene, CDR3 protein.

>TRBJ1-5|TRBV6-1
CASSESGTEGQPQHF
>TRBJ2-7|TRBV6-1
CASSGFRGYEQYF
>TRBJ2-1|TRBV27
CASSLRSGAYNEQFF
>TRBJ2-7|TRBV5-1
CASSPRQGLSEQYF
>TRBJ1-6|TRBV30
CAGTGASWSSPLHF
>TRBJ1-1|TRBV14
CASSHGGDPMNTEAFF
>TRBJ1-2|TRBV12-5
CASGLVHRGLRQDYGYTF
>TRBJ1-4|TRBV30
CALGVGTREKLFF
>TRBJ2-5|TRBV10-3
CATGLAGDIQETQYF
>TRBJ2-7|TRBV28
CASTQGTNYEQYF
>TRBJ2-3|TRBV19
CASSAGGFLSADTQYF
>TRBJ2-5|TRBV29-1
CSVGGGAQETQYF
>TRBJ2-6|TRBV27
CASSLRQGGFSGANVLTF
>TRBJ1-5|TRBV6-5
CASSTGLYNQPQHF
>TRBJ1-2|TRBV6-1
CASSLVEGYGYTF
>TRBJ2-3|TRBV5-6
CASSWTSGSTDTQYF
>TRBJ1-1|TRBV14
CASGVNTEAFF
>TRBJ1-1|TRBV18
CASSPPWPGDTEAFF
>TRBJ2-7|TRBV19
CASSMGAHESYEQYF
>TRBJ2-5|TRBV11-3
CASSLLGGETQYF
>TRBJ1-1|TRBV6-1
CASSPRVAFF
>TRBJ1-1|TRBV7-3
CASSEDGVEAFF
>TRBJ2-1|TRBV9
CASTRTSENNEQFF
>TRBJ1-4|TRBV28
CASSPTGGHEKLFF
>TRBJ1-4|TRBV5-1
CASSSFGDRGGAAEKLFF
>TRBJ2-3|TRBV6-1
CASSATLYRGRTSTDTQYF
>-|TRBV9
CASSVQVSSYEQYF
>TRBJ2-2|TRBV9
CASSVHRGSGELFF
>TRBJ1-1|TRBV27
CASSSGDRNTEAFF
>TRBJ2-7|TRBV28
CASSSRTAARGRVSYEQYF
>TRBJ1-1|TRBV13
CASSLRKTGNTEAFF
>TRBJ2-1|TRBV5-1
CASSLLTSAYNEQFF
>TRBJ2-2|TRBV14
CASSKGQGISGELFF
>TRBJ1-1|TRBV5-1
CASSLARTGMNTEAFF
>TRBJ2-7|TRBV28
CASNGIWGTGVYEQYF
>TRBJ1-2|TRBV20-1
CSAPQGSIYTF
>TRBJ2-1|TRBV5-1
CASSFGSSGDEQFF
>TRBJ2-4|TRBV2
CASSRGTSAKNIQYF
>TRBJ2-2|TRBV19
CASSRQGRAGELFF
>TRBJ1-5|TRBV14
CATRGGRQPQHF
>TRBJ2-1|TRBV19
CASSTASGGSGEQFF
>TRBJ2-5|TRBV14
CASSQSSGGQETQYF
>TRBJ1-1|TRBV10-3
CAISMTQQGVNTEAFF
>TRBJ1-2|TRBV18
CASSPYQGTAALYGYTF
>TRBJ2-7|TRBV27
CASSYGASGASYEQYF
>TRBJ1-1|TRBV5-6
CASSLVGQGTTEAFF
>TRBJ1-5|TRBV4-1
CASSQVQRGVNQPQHF
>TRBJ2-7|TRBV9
CASSVEAGLGYEQYF
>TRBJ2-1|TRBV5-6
CASSRDWGGEQFF
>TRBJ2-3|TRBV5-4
CASSRQTGDTQYF
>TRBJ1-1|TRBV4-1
CASSQMVQLNTEAFF